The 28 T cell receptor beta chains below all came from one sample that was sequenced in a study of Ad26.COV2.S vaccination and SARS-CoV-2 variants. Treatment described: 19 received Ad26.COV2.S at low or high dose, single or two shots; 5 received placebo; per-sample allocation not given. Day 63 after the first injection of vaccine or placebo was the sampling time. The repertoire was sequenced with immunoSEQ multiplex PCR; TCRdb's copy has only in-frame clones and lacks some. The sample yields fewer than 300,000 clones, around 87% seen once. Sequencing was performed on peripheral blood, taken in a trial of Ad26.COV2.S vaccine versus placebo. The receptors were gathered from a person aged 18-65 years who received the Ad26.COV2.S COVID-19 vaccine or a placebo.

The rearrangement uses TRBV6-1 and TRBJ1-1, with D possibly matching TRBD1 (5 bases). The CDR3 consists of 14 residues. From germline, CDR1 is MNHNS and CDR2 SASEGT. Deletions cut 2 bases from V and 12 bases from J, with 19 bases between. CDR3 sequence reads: CASSENRLQRETFF. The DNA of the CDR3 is TGTGCCAGCAGTGAAAACAGGCTACAACGGGAAACTTTCTTT.

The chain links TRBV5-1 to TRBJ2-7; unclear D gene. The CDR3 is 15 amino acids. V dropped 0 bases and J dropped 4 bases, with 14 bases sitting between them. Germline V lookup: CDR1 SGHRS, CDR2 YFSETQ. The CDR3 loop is CASSLARSDRYEQYF. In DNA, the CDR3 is TGCGCCAGCAGCTTGGCGAGATCCGATAGGTACGAGCAGTACTTC.

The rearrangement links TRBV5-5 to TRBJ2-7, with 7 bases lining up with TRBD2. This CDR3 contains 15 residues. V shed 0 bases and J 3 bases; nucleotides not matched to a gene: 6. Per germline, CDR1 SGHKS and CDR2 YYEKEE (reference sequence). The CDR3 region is CASSLVLAVFYEQYF. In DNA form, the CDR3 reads TGTGCCAGCAGCTTGGTTCTAGCGGTCTTCTACGAGCAGTACTTC. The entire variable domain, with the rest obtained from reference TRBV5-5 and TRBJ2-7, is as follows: DAGVTQSPTHLIKTRGQQVTLRCSPISGHKSVSWYQQVLGQGPQFIFQYYEKEERGRGNFPDRFSARQFPNYSSELNVNALLLGDSALYLCASSLVLAVFYEQYFGPGTRLTVT.

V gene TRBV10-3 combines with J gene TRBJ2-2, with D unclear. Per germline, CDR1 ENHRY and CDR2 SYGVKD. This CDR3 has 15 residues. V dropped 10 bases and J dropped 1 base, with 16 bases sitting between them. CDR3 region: CATHTLAGNTGELFF. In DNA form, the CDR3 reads TGTGCCACACACACGTTGGCAGGGAACACCGGGGAGCTGTTTTTT.

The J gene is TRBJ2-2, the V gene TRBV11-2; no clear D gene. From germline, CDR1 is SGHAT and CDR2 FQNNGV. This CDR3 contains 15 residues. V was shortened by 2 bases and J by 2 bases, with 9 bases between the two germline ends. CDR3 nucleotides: TGTGCCAGCAGCTTACGCGGTTATAACACCGGGGAGCTGTTTTTT. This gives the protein CASSLRGYNTGELFF.

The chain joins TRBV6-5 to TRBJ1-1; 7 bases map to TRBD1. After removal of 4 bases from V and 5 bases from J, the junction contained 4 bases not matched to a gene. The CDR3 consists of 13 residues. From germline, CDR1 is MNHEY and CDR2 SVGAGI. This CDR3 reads CASSLQGMTEAFF. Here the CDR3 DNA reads TGTGCCAGCAGTTTACAGGGGATGACTGAAGCTTTCTTT.

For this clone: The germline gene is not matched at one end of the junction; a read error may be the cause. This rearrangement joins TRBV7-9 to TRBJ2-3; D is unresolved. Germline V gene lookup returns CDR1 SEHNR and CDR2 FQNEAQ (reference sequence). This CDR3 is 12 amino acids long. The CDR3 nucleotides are TGTGCCAGCATCGAAAGCACGGATACGCAGTATTTT. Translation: CASIESTDTQYF.

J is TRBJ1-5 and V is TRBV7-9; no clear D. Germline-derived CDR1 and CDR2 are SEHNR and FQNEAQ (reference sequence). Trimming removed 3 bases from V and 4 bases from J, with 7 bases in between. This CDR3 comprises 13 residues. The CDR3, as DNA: TGTGCCAGCAGCTTGGCACCAAATCAGCCCCAGCATTTT. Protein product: CASSLAPNQPQHF.

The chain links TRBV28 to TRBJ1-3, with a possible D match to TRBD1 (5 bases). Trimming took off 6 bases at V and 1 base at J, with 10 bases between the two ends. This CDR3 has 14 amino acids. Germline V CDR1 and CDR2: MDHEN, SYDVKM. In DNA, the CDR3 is TGTGCCAGCAGAGTTTCAGGGTCTGGAAACACCATATATTTT. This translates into CASRVSGSGNTIYF.

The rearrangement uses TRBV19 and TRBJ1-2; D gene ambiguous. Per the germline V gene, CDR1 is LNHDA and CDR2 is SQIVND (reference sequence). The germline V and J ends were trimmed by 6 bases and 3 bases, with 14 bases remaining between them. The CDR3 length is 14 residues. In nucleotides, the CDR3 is TGTGCCAGTAGCAGCGAAATAGGGTACTATGGCTACACCTTC. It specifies CASSSEIGYYGYTF. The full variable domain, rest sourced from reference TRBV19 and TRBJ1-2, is DGGITQSPKYLFRKEGQNVTLSCEQNLNHDAMYWYRQDPGQGLRLIYYSQIVNDFQKGDIAEGYSVSREKKESFPLTVTSAQKNPTAFYLCASSSEIGYYGYTFGSGTRLTVV.

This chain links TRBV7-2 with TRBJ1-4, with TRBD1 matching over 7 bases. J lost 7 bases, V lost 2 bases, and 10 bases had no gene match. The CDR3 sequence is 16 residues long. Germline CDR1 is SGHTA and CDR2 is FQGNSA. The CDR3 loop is CASSLSSTGDREKLFF. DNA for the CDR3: TGTGCCAGCAGCTTAAGCTCCACAGGGGATCGTGAAAAACTGTTTTTT.

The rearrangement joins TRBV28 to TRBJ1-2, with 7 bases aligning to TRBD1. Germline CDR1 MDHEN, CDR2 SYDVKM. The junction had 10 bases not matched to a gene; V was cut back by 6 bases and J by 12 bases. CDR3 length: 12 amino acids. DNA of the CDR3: TGTGCCAGCAGCCTCCGGGACAGACGTCACACCTTC. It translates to CASSLRDRRHTF.

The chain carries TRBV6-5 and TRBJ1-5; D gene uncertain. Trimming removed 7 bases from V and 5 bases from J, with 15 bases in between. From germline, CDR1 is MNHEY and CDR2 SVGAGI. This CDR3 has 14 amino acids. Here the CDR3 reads CASTGVGGDQPQHF. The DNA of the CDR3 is TGTGCCAGCACGGGCGTCGGTGGGGATCAGCCCCAGCATTTT.

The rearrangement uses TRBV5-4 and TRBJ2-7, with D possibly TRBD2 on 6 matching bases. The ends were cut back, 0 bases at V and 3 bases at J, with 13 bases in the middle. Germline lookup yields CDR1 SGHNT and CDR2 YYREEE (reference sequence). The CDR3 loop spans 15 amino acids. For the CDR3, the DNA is TGTGCCAGCAGCTTGGGCGGGGATCTACACTACGAGCAGTACTTC. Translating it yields CASSLGGDLHYEQYF. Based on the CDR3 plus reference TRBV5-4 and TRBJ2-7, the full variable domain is ETGVTQSPTHLIKTRGQQVTLRCSSQSGHNTVSWYQQALGQGPQFIFQYYREEENGRGNFPPRFSGLQFPNYSSELNVNALELDDSALYLCASSLGGDLHYEQYFGPGTRLTVT.

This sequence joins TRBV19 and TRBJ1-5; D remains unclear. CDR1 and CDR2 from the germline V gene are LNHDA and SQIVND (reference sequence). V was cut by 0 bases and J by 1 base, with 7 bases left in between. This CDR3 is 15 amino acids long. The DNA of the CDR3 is TGTGCCAGTAGTATAGATCGCCACAGCAATCAGCCCCAGCATTTT. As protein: CASSIDRHSNQPQHF. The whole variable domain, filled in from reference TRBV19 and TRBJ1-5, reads DGGITQSPKYLFRKEGQNVTLSCEQNLNHDAMYWYRQDPGQGLRLIYYSQIVNDFQKGDIAEGYSVSREKKESFPLTVTSAQKNPTAFYLCASSIDRHSNQPQHFGDGTRLSIL.

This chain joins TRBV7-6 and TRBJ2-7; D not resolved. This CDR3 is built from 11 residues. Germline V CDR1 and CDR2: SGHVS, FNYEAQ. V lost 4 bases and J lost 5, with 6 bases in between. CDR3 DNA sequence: TGTGCCAGCAGCTCCCGCAACGAGCAGTACTTC. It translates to CASSSRNEQYF. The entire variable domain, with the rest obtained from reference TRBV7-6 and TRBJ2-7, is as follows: GAGVSQSPRYKVTKRGQDVALRCDPISGHVSLYWYRQALGQGPEFLTYFNYEAQQDKSGLPNDRFSAERPEGSISTLTIQRTEQRDSAMYRCASSSRNEQYFGPGTRLTVT.

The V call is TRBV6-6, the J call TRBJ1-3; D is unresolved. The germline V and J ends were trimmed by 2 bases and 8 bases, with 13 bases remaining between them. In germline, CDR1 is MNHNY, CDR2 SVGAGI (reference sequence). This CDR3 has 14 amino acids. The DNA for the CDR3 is TGTGCCAGCAGTTACCCCCAGGCGGAGGACACCATATATTTT. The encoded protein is CASSYPQAEDTIYF.

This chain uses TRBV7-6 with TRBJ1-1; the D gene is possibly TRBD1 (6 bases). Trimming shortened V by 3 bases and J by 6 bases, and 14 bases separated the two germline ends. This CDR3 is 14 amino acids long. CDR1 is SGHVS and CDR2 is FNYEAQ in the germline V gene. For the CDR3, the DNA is TGTGCCAGCAGCTTGGGGAGGGGGGCCGCTGAAGCTTTCTTT. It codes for CASSLGRGAAEAFF. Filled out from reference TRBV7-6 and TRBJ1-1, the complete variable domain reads GAGVSQSPRYKVTKRGQDVALRCDPISGHVSLYWYRQALGQGPEFLTYFNYEAQQDKSGLPNDRFSAERPEGSISTLTIQRTEQRDSAMYRCASSLGRGAAEAFFGQGTRLTVV.

CDR3 nucleotides: TGTGCCAGCAGTCCCCCACCCTCCTTAGGGGGCAATCAGCCCCAGCATTTT. It codes for CASSPPPSLGGNQPQHF. V usage is TRBV28 and J usage is TRBJ1-5; perhaps TRBD1 as D (5 bases). CDR1 MDHEN and CDR2 SYDVKM come from the germline V gene. V gave up 5 bases and J gave up 2 bases, with 19 bases separating them. The CDR3 extends over 17 amino acids.

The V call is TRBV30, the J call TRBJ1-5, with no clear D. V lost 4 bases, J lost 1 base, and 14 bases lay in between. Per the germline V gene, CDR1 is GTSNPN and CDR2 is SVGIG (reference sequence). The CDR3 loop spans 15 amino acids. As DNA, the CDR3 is TGTGCCTGGAACGGTGGCGAGGGCAGCAATCAGCCCCAGCATTTT. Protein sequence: CAWNGGEGSNQPQHF.

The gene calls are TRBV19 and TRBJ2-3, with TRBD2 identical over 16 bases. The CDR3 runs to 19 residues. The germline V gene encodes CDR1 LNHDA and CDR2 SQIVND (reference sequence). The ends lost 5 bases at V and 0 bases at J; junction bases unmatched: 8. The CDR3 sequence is CASSPKGTSGRVSTDTQYF. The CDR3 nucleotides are TGTGCCAGTAGTCCTAAGGGGACTAGCGGGAGGGTGAGCACAGATACGCAGTATTTT.

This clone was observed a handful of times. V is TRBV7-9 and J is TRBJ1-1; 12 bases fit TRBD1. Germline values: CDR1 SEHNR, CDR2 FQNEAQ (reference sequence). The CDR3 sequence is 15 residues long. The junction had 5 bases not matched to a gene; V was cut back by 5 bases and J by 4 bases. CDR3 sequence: CASSPPGQGATEAFF. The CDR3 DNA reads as TGTGCCAGCAGCCCCCCGGGACAGGGGGCCACTGAAGCTTTCTTT. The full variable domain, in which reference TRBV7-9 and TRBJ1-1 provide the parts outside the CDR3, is DTGVSQNPRHKITKRGQNVTFRCDPISEHNRLYWYRQTLGQGPEFLTYFQNEAQLEKSRLLSDRFSAERPKGSFSTLEIQRTEQGDSAMYLCASSPPGQGATEAFFGQGTRLTVV.

CDR3: CASSEQTGGQFF. The CDR3 DNA reads TGTGCCAGCAGCGAGCAGACAGGGGGTCAGTTCTTC. The gene calls are TRBV5-4 and TRBJ2-1; 9 nucleotides line up with TRBD1. V was pared by 4 bases and J by 13 bases, with 6 bases of the junction left unmatched. This CDR3 contains 12 residues. CDR1 is SGHNT and CDR2 is YYREEE in the germline V gene (reference sequence).

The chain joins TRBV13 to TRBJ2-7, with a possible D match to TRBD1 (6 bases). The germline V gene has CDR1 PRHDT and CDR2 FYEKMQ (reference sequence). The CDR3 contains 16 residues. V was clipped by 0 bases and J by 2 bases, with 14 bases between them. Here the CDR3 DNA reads TGTGCCAGCAGCTTAGGGTACGCACAGGGAGCCTACGAGCAGTACTTC. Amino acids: CASSLGYAQGAYEQYF.

This CDR3 is CASSSPPGQARRGAGAEQYF. The CDR3 DNA is TGTGCCAGCAGCTCCCCCCCGGGACAGGCTCGAAGGGGCGCGGGGGCTGAGCAGTACTTC. This rearrangement joins TRBV7-8 to TRBJ2-7, with a weak D call TRBD1 (8 bases). The germline CDR1 and CDR2 sequences are SGHVS and FQNEAQ. Trimming took off 4 bases at V and 7 bases at J, with 35 bases between the two ends. The CDR3 has 20 amino acids. Filled out from reference TRBV7-8 and TRBJ2-7, the complete variable domain reads GAGVSQSPRYKVAKRGQDVALRCDPISGHVSLFWYQQALGQGPEFLTYFQNEAQLDKSGLPSDRFFAERPEGSVSTLKIQRTQQEDSAVYLCASSSPPGQARRGAGAEQYFGPGTRLTVT.

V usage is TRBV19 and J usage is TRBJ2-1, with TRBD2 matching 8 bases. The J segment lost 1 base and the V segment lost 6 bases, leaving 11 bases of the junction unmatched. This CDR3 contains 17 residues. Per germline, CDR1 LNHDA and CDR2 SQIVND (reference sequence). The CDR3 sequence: CASSRGGVWESYNEQFF. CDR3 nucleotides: TGTGCCAGTAGCCGGGGGGGCGTGTGGGAATCCTACAATGAGCAGTTCTTC. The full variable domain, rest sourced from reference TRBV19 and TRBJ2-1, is DGGITQSPKYLFRKEGQNVTLSCEQNLNHDAMYWYRQDPGQGLRLIYYSQIVNDFQKGDIAEGYSVSREKKESFPLTVTSAQKNPTAFYLCASSRGGVWESYNEQFFGPGTRLTVL.

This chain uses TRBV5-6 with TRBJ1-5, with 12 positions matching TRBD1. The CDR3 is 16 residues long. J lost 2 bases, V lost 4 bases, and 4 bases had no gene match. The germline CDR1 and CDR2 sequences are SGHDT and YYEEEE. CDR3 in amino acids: CASSRDRGQGNQPQHF. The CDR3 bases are TGTGCCAGCAGCCGGGACAGGGGGCAAGGCAATCAGCCCCAGCATTTT.

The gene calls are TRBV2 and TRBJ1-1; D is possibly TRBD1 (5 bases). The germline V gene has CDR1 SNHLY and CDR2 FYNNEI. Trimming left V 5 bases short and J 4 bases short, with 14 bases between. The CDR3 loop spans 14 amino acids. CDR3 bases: TGTGCCAGCAGTAGTCTTGCGGGGCGCACTGAAGCTTTCTTT. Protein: CASSSLAGRTEAFF.